Following are 9 T cell receptor beta chains from one sample sequenced in a study of beta chain features in type 1 diabetes (dated by TCRdb to 2016 to 2018). General study outcomes and caveats: In all four CD4+ subsets, TCRB CDR3 length was moderately but significantly shorter in type 1 diabetes patients.

The antigens of these receptors remain unknown. The library came from the immunoSEQ multiplex PCR assay. All of the isolated RNA was reverse transcribed with the High Capacity cDNA Reverse Transcription Kit, so expressed TCRB transcripts were sequenced. Entries here come from immuneACCESS through TCRdb and include only in-frame sequences with V and J called. Some clones fail to appear in such tables; in the studies checked, an unresolved V gene covers under half of the shortfall, and the cause of the remainder is unknown. Present in this sample are 300,000 to 400,000 clones, 13% of which were seen just once. The top ten hold over 0.014% of the sample. Sequenced material: naive CD4+ T cells from blood. The cell subset or site label, read with the paper, signifies: true naive CD4+ T cells. Source of these receptors: a woman in her late teens or twenties with type 1 diabetes.

The chain links TRBV9 to TRBJ2-1, with D unclear. Germline CDR1 is SGDLS and CDR2 is YYNGEE. Trimming cost V 3 bases and J 5 bases, with 3 bases left between them. This CDR3 is 11 amino acids long. The CDR3: CASSADNEQFF. CDR3 sequence (DNA): TGTGCCAGCAGCGCCGACAATGAGCAGTTCTTC.

This clone turned up a few times. The chain combines TRBV27 with TRBJ1-5, with D unresolved. Germline loops: CDR1 MNHEY, CDR2 SMNVEV (reference sequence). Trimming stripped 6 bases from V and 4 bases from J, with 7 bases between. The CDR3 sequence is 12 residues long. This CDR3 is CASRSYNQPQHF. As DNA, the CDR3 is TGTGCCAGCAGATCTTATAATCAGCCCCAGCATTTT.

The V call is TRBV11-2, the J call TRBJ2-1; TRBD1 is a possible D gene (6 bases). Deletions cut 7 bases from V and 10 bases from J, with 26 bases between. There are 16 residues in the CDR3. Germline lookup yields CDR1 SGHAT and CDR2 FQNNGV. The chain's CDR3 is CASTKRLDQGSREQFF. DNA of the CDR3: TGTGCCAGCACCAAGCGGTTGGATCAGGGGAGTCGGGAGCAGTTCTTC.

The CDR3 nucleotides are TGCGCCAGCAGCACCCGACCGGGACAGGGTTGGTCAGATACGCAGTATTTT. The encoded protein is CASSTRPGQGWSDTQYF. V and J are TRBV5-1 and TRBJ2-3; 9 bases are shared with TRBD1. The CDR3 covers 17 residues. The V and J ends lost 4 bases and 4 bases, in that order; junction bases with no gene match: 13. The V gene's germline CDR1 is SGHRS and CDR2 YFSETQ.

This clone has a handful of counts. The chain recombines TRBV20-1 with TRBJ2-1, with unresolved D. CDR3 size: 11 residues. Trimming took 3 bases from V and 6 from J, leaving 6 bases between them. Per germline, CDR1 DFQATT and CDR2 SNEGSKA (reference sequence). In nucleotides, the CDR3 is TGCAGTGCTAGCCGGTTCAATGAGCAGTTCTTC. Encoded protein: CSASRFNEQFF.

This clone was counted between two and nine times. The rearrangement uses TRBV20-1 and TRBJ2-3, with D possibly matching TRBD2 (5 bases). CDR3 size: 11 residues. Per the germline V gene, CDR1 is DFQATT and CDR2 is SNEGSKA (reference sequence). Deletions cut 6 bases from V and 9 bases from J, with 13 bases between. The CDR3 is CSAAGVLTQYF. CDR3 bases: TGCAGTGCCGCCGGGGTGCTGACGCAGTATTTT.

This clone has more than one count but fewer than ten. The sample contains more than one DNA sequence encoding this CDR3. The chain joins TRBV27 to TRBJ1-2; TRBD1 might be the D (6 bases). The CDR3 extends over 13 amino acids. Germline V gene data show CDR1 as MNHEY and CDR2 as SMNVEV (reference sequence). Trimming removed 3 bases at V and 5 bases at J, with 10 bases between. The chain's CDR3 is CASSFRGGYGYTF. CDR3 in DNA: TGTGCCAGCAGTTTTAGGGGGGGGTATGGCTACACCTTC.

CDR3 in amino acids: CASSLKGGLAGLRDEQYV. Here the CDR3 DNA reads TGTGCCAGCAGCTTAAAGGGGGGGCTAGCGGGACTGCGGGACGAGCAGTACGTC. The genes are TRBV11-2 and TRBJ2-7; the match to TRBD2 covers 9 bases. Germline V lookup: CDR1 SGHAT, CDR2 FQNNGV. The CDR3 runs 18 residues. V lost 2 bases to trimming and J lost 5 bases; unmatched junction nucleotides: 16.

CDR3 bases: TGCAGCGTAGGGGAGGCAGGAGGCTACACCTTC. Its protein is CSVGEAGGYTF. The chain links TRBV29-1 to TRBJ1-2, with D possibly matching TRBD1 (5 bases). Germline V lookup: CDR1 SQVTM, CDR2 ANQGSEA. The CDR3 runs 11 residues. V lost 6 bases, J lost 8 bases, and 13 bases lay in between.